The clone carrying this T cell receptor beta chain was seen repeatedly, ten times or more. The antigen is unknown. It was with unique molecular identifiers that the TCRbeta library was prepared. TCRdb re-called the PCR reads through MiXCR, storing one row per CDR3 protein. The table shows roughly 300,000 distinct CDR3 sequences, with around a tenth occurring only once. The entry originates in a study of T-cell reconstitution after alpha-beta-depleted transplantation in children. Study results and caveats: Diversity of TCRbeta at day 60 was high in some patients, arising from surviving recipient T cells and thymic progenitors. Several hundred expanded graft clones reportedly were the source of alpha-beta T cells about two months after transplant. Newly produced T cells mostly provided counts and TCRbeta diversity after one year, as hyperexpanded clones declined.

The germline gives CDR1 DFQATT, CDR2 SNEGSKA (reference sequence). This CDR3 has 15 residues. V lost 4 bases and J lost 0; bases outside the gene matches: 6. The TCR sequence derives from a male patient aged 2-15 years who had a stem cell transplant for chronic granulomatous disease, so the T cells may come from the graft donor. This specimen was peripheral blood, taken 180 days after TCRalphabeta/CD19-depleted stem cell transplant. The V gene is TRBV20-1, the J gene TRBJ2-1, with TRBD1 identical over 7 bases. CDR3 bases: TGCAGTGCTAAGGGACAGCCGAGCTCCTACAATGAGCAGTTCTTC. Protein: CSAKGQPSSYNEQFF.